Below are 3 T cell receptor beta chains sequenced from a single sample in a study of response to subunit inactivated influenza vaccine. TCRdb reanalysed the RT-PCR reads using MiXCR and keeps one entry per CDR3 protein. The sample lists hundreds of thousands of distinct CDR3 sequences, about 11% occurring once. These data were also reused for a study on T cells expressing NK-cell markers. Turning to that study: Production of TCR beta cDNA relied on 5'RACE template switching with UMIs.

Here the sequenced sample was PBMCs from blood, taken on the day of vaccination. These receptors were taken from a man aged 45-65 years who received an inactivated influenza vaccine.

This clonotype was detected a few times. The chain joins TRBV4-3 to TRBJ2-2; D is possibly TRBD1 or TRBD2 (6 bases each). Germline V gene sequence: CDR1 LGHNA, CDR2 YSLEER. V was cut by 2 bases and J by 2 bases, with 15 bases left in between. The length of the CDR3 is 17 residues. This CDR3 is CASSQSGARGNTGELFF. The DNA for the CDR3 is TGCGCCAGCAGCCAATCGGGGGCCCGGGGAAACACCGGGGAGCTGTTTTTT.

This clonotype appeared a few times. The chain recombines TRBV12-3 or TRBV12-4 with TRBJ2-1; TRBD2 might be the D (5 bases). There are 15 residues in the CDR3. Trimming left V 3 bases short and J 2 bases short, with 11 bases between. In nucleotides, the CDR3 is TGTGCCAGCAGTTTTGGAGGAGCGGCCTACAATGAGCAGTTCTTC. It yields the protein CASSFGGAAYNEQFF.

The gene calls are TRBV6-6 and TRBJ2-2; D possibly corresponds to TRBD1 (6 bases). This CDR3 comprises 12 residues. Trimming removed 10 bases from V and 0 bases from J, with 6 bases in between. Germline lookup yields CDR1 MNHNY and CDR2 SVGAGI (reference sequence). Here the CDR3 reads CATGANTGELFF. The CDR3 region has the DNA TGTGCCACAGGGGCGAACACCGGGGAGCTGTTTTTT.